This record concerns one T cell receptor beta chain sequence. PCR employed 60 Vbeta and 13 Jbeta primers. Method: immunoSEQ multiplex PCR; TCRdb's copy keeps in-frame clones and lacks some. The table shows 90,000 to 100,000 clones, with 81% occurring only once. The CDR3 spans 13 residues. Germline loops: CDR1 LNHDA, CDR2 SQIVND (reference sequence). The V gene lost 5 bases and the J gene lost 2 bases, with 10 bases spanning the gap. This entry belongs to a study of cytomegalovirus exposure and HLA in healthy donors. Looking at the study overall: Earlier results showed some 120 million unique TCR beta sequences derived from roughly 190 million T cells.

The chain recombines TRBV19 with TRBJ2-7; D is possibly TRBD1 (5 bases). Sequencing input: PBMCs. This TCR was sampled from a man aged 40-50 years in good health and CMV-seronegative. CDR3 coding DNA: TGTGCCAGTAGTTCCCAGGGCCCCTACGAGCAGTACTTC. Protein sequence: CASSSQGPYEQYF.